These T cell receptor beta chains were read from a single sample in a study of blood T cell dynamics during melanoma immunotherapy. Repertoires were generated with immunoSEQ multiplex PCR, while TCRdb's copy carries only in-frame clones and drops some. The sample records over 10,000 clones, about 81% being singletons. Sequenced here: blood, sampled from a patient treated with checkpoint blockade. The receptors derive from a human donor with melanoma. CDR3s include the opening cysteine and the closing phenylalanine or tryptophan.

j_call cdr3_length v_call cdr3_aa
TRBJ2-2 18 TRBV11-3 CASSLSLSSGSKDGELFF
TRBJ2-7 13 TRBV4-3 CASSRRLASEQYF
TRBJ2-1 13 TRBV7-6 CASSKGQYNEQFF
TRBJ1-2 9 TRBV29-1 CSTGDIQLF
TRBJ1-2 13 TRBV6-5 CASTQRLEDGYTF
TRBJ2-3 11 TRBV10-2 CASSTTDTQYF
TRBJ2-7 16 TRBV7-3 CASSQRQLRRTYEQYF
TRBJ1-5 14 TRBV30 CAWSVGTGGQPQHF
TRBJ2-5 19 TRBV27 CASSLSGLAGNLYQETQYF
TRBJ1-4 16 TRBV2 CASIADRATRGEKLFF
TRBJ1-5 14 TRBV5-1 CASSPGQGNQPQHF
TRBJ2-7 16 TRBV28 CASSPRTGGMRYEQYF
TRBJ2-5 12 TRBV30 CAWSGPRETQYF
TRBJ2-7 13 TRBV7-6 CASSLDLASEQYF
TRBJ1-5 15 TRBV7-2 CASSLITGQNQPQHF
TRBJ1-1 13 TRBV5-4 CASSLTANTEAFF
TRBJ1-4 14 TRBV6-1 CASSSGGAGEKLFF